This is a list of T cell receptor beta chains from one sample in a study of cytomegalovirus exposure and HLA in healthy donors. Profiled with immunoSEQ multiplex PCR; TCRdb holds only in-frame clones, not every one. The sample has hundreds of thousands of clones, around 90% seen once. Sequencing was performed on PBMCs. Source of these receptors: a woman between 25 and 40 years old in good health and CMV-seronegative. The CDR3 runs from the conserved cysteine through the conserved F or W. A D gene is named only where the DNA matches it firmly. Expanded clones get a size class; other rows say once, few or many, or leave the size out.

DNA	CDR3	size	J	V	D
TGTGCCAGCAGTAGGGGGACAGTTTACTCCTACGAGCAGTACTTC	CASSRGTVYSYEQYF	once	TRBJ2-7	TRBV2	TRBD1
TGTGCCAGCAGCGTAACCTCCGGACAGTACAATGAGCAGTTCTTC	CASSVTSGQYNEQFF	.	TRBJ2-1	TRBV9	.
TGTGCCAGCAGTCCGCGGGACAGGGTCTACGAGCAGTACTTC	CASSPRDRVYEQYF	.	TRBJ2-7	TRBV6-5	TRBD1
TGTGCCATCAGTGAGCCGACAGGGGAAGGGGAAAAACTGTTTTTT	CAISEPTGEGEKLFF	.	TRBJ1-4	TRBV10-3	TRBD1
TGTGCCAGCAGTTTACCGCCAGGGTCACGGGAGCAGTACTTC	CASSLPPGSREQYF	.	TRBJ2-7	TRBV28	.
TGTGCCAGTAGTATTCGGGACGAGCAGTACTTC	CASSIRDEQYF	.	TRBJ2-7	TRBV19	.
TGTGCCAGCACCGCACTAGCGGGAGTGGTCAATGAGCAGTTCTTC	CASTALAGVVNEQFF	.	TRBJ2-1	TRBV2	TRBD2
TGTGCCAGCAGCATTGACAGCGTCGTCACCGGGGAGCTGTTTTTT	CASSIDSVVTGELFF	once	TRBJ2-2	TRBV9	.
TGCGCCAGCAGTGAGTTAGCGGGAGAGACCCGGGAGCAGTTCTTC	CASSELAGETREQFF	.	TRBJ2-1	TRBV10-2	TRBD2
TGTGCCAGCAGTCTTGGGCGTCGCGAGCAGTACTTC	CASSLGRREQYF	.	TRBJ2-7	TRBV28	.
TGCGCCAGCAGCCAAAAGATAGGAGCTACGGGAGGGCCGTACGAGCAGTACTTC	CASSQKIGATGGPYEQYF	.	TRBJ2-7	TRBV4-1	TRBD2
TGTGCCAGCAGTTTAAGGGACGGTGTCTTCGACATTCAGTACTTC	CASSLRDGVFDIQYF	once	TRBJ2-4	TRBV28	.
TGTGCTAGTGGTTTGGTAAACCAAGAGACCCAGTACTTC	CASGLVNQETQYF	.	TRBJ2-5	TRBV12-5	.